This T cell receptor (beta chain) was retrieved from a study of T cell changes during pregnancy in multiple sclerosis. TCRdb keeps only in-frame clones here, not all; method: immunoSEQ multiplex PCR. This sample yields 81,000 or so clones, of which 91% are seen a single time; 3% to 4.5% belongs to the top ten. CDR1 and CDR2 (germline): SGHNT, YENEEA. J was trimmed by 1 base and V by 4 bases; bases with no gene match: 4. This CDR3 comprises 15 residues. The chain couples TRBV11-3 to TRBJ1-1, with 9 bases aligning to TRBD1. Material: PBMCs, obtained in the first trimester of pregnancy. The receptor's source is a female donor in good health, serving as a control in a pregnancy study. Some clones in this sample may be carry-over from other donors' samples. This CDR3 reads CASSSRDRANTEAFF. In DNA, the CDR3 is TGTGCCAGCAGCTCCCGGGACAGGGCGAACACTGAAGCTTTCTTT.